Listed here are 4 T cell receptor beta chains from one sample, sequenced in a study of cytomegalovirus exposure and HLA in healthy donors. In the PCR, 60 Vbeta and 13 Jbeta primers were used. Clones were sequenced by immunoSEQ multiplex PCR, and TCRdb holds only the in-frame ones, with some missing. Of around 140,000 clones detected, roughly 85% appear once; the ten largest clones hold less than 2%. Sequencing was performed on PBMCs. The source is a man in his forties or fifties in good health and CMV-seronegative.

This clone was observed once. The chain employs TRBV28 and TRBJ1-1; 9 bases align to TRBD1. CDR3 size: 15 residues. J gave up 4 bases and V 6 bases, and 9 bases lay outside the gene matches. In germline, CDR1 is MDHEN, CDR2 SYDVKM. CDR3 in amino acids: CASSKQGAPGTEAFF. The CDR3 DNA follows: TGTGCCAGCAGCAAACAGGGGGCGCCTGGCACTGAAGCTTTCTTT. Full variable domain (missing parts from reference TRBV28 and TRBJ1-1): DVKVTQSSRYLVKRTGEKVFLECVQDMDHENMFWYRQDPGLGLRLIYFSYDVKMKEKGDIPEGYSVSREKKERFSLILESASTNQTSMYLCASSKQGAPGTEAFFGQGTRLTVV.

The chain recombines TRBV6-5 with TRBJ2-3; 10 nucleotides align to TRBD1. From germline, CDR1 is MNHEY and CDR2 SVGAGI. This CDR3 is 15 amino acids long. V dropped 7 bases and J dropped 8; count of bases not matched to a gene: 12. The CDR3 region is CASTLRQGARGTQYF. The CDR3 DNA reads as TGTGCCAGCACCTTACGACAGGGGGCAAGGGGTACGCAGTATTTT.

The V and J genes are TRBV7-6 and TRBJ2-2; 8 bases fit TRBD1. V was clipped by 2 bases and J by 7 bases; unmatched bases: 3. Germline CDR1 and CDR2: SGHVS and FNYEAQ. The CDR3 is 14 amino acids. The CDR3 coding sequence is TGTGCCAGCAGCTTAACAGGGGGAGGCGGGGAGCTGTTTTTT. Amino acid sequence: CASSLTGGGGELFF.

The rearrangement links TRBV7-8 to TRBJ2-5, with TRBD2 identical over 14 bases. This CDR3 spans 17 amino acids. Germline V CDR1 and CDR2: SGHVS, FQNEAQ. V lost 2 bases, J lost 5 bases, and 7 bases stayed unmatched. CDR3 nucleotide sequence: TGTGCCAGCAGCTTACACAGGACTAGCGGGAGGAAGGAGACCCAGTACTTC. It codes for CASSLHRTSGRKETQYF.